Listed below are T cell receptor beta chains from one sample, sequenced in a study of cytomegalovirus exposure and HLA in healthy donors. Measured with immunoSEQ multiplex PCR; TCRdb has only the in-frame clones, and not every one. The sample holds over 200,000 clones; 88% are singletons and the top ten take just under 3%. The sequencing input was PBMCs. Every receptor here comes from a woman between 18 and 29 years old in good health and CMV-seronegative. Both conserved end residues are part of each CDR3. The D gene is left open where the match is weak. Rows may omit the clone size; those that give it use once, few, many or a size class.

TRBJ1-2 TRBV6-5 . . CASSPLDGIRGYTF TGTGCCAGCAGTCCATTGGACGGGATTAGAGGCTACACCTTC
TRBJ2-3 TRBV28 TRBD2 . CASRTSGYTDTQYF TGTGCCAGCAGAACTAGCGGGTACACAGATACGCAGTATTTT
TRBJ2-7 TRBV13 TRBD1 . CASSTDRDEPYEQYF TGTGCCAGCAGCACAGACAGGGACGAGCCCTACGAGCAGTACTTC
TRBJ2-5 TRBV4-3 . . CASSQGPGEETQYF TGCGCCAGCAGCCAAGGTCCCGGGGAAGAGACCCAGTACTTC
TRBJ2-3 TRBV11-3 . . CASSRGLQITDTQYF TGTGCCAGCAGCCGAGGGCTACAAATCACAGATACGCAGTATTTT
TRBJ2-2 TRBV6-5 TRBD2 . CASSLSAGVATGELFF TGTGCCAGCAGTTTAAGCGCGGGAGTCGCCACCGGGGAGCTGTTTTTT
TRBJ2-1 TRBV7-7 . . CASSLAPTSEQFF TGTGCTAGCAGCTTAGCCCCGACTAGTGAGCAGTTCTTC
TRBJ2-3 TRBV10-3 . few CAISEPALGELEDTQYF TGTGCCATCAGTGAGCCCGCTTTGGGCGAACTCGAGGATACGCAGTATTTT
TRBJ1-1 TRBV29-1 . . CSVEPTGNTEAFF TGCAGCGTTGAACCTACAGGGAACACTGAAGCTTTCTTT
TRBJ2-1 TRBV7-2 TRBD2 few CASSLTPSGRALEFF TGTGCCAGCAGCTTAACCCCTAGCGGGAGGGCCCTGGAGTTCTTC
TRBJ2-5 TRBV20-1 TRBD2 . CSALAGETQYF TGCAGTGCCTTAGCGGGAGAGACCCAGTACTTC
TRBJ2-1 TRBV11-2 . . CASCCSRLRALNEQFF TGTGCCAGCTGCTGCTCTCGACTGAGGGCCCTCAATGAGCAGTTCTTC
TRBJ2-2 TRBV5-5 TRBD1 . CASSLQGPTPGELFF TGTGCCAGCAGCTTACAGGGGCCTACACCTGGGGAGCTGTTTTTT
TRBJ2-2 TRBV19 . . CASSIEEGATNTGELFF TGTGCCAGTAGTATAGAGGAGGGGGCGACGAACACCGGGGAGCTGTTTTTT
TRBJ2-3 TRBV27 TRBD2 once CASSLWARERSTDTQYF TGTGCCAGCAGTTTATGGGCGCGGGAGCGGAGCACAGATACGCAGTATTTT
TRBJ2-3 TRBV13 TRBD2 . CASRLAGVLDTQYF TGTGCCAGCAGGCTAGCGGGAGTTTTAGATACGCAGTATTTT
TRBJ1-4 TRBV11-2 . . CASRKTGRINEKLFF TGTGCCAGCAGAAAAACAGGGCGAATCAATGAAAAACTGTTTTTT
TRBJ2-3 TRBV5-6 TRBD2 . CASSSGTSGRVRTDTQYF TGTGCCAGCAGCTCCGGGACTAGCGGGAGGGTGCGCACAGATACGCAGTATTTT
TRBJ2-2 TRBV29-1 TRBD1 . CSVDLSGTGITGELFF TGCAGCGTGGATCTCTCCGGGACAGGGATTACCGGGGAGCTGTTTTTT
TRBJ2-7 TRBV5-1 TRBD2 . CASSVAGGAYEQYF TGCGCCAGCAGCGTAGCGGGAGGCGCCTACGAGCAGTACTTC
TRBJ1-2 TRBV11-2 . . CASSLGGTYGYTF TGTGCCAGCAGCTTAGGCGGAACCTATGGCTACACCTTC
TRBJ2-3 TRBV4-1 . . CASSHHDSGPSTDTQYF TGCGCCAGCAGCCATCATGATAGCGGCCCTAGCACAGATACGCAGTATTTT
TRBJ2-2 TRBV19 . . CATTTGTGELFF TGTGCCACCACTACAGGAACCGGGGAGCTGTTTTTT
TRBJ2-5 TRBV6-5 . . CASSAGPLQETQYF TGTGCCAGCAGTGCGGGACCCCTCCAAGAGACCCAGTACTTC
TRBJ2-1 TRBV7-9 TRBD2 . CASSLRWETSAYNEQFF TGTGCCAGCAGCTTAAGGTGGGAGACTAGCGCCTACAATGAGCAGTTCTTC
TRBJ2-7 TRBV7-6 TRBD2 . CASSLKTSGRLYEQYF TGTGCCAGCAGCTTGAAGACTAGCGGGAGACTCTACGAGCAGTACTTC
TRBJ2-1 TRBV5-1 TRBD2 . CASSFGLAGARAYNEQFF TGCGCCAGCAGCTTTGGACTAGCGGGAGCAAGGGCCTACAATGAGCAGTTCTTC
TRBJ2-1 TRBV20-1 . once CSAPKYNEQFF TGCAGTGCCCCTAAATACAATGAGCAGTTCTTC
TRBJ2-1 TRBV19 . . CASSMRLEQFF TGTGCCAGTAGTATGAGGTTAGAGCAGTTCTTC
TRBJ2-5 TRBV11-2 . . CASSKRGARGGETQYF TGTGCCAGCAGTAAAAGGGGCGCAAGGGGCGGAGAGACCCAGTACTTC
TRBJ2-7 TRBV20-1 . . CSASYTYEQYF TGCAGTGCTAGTTACACCTACGAGCAGTACTTC
TRBJ1-2 TRBV30 . once CAWTAYSLNYGYTF TGTGCCTGGACGGCCTACAGTTTGAACTATGGCTACACCTTC
TRBJ2-3 TRBV6-5 TRBD1 . CASIGQGEADTQYF TGTGCCAGCATTGGACAGGGGGAAGCAGATACGCAGTATTTT
TRBJ2-2 TRBV7-2 . . CASTRGANTGELFF TGTGCCAGCACCCGCGGGGCTAACACCGGGGAGCTGTTTTTT